This is a list of T cell receptor beta chains from one sample in a study of T cell clones after liver transplantation. The method was immunoSEQ multiplex PCR; TCRdb's version includes in-frame clones alone and lacks a portion of them. In the table there are under 150,000 clones, less than 95% of which are singletons. The material was CD4+ T cells from blood, obtained 12 months after liver transplant. These receptors were obtained from a human patient who received a liver transplant. Some T cells may arise from the graft donor. Each CDR3 is given with its conserved first and last residue. A D gene is named only where the DNA matches it firmly. Size is omitted from some rows. Given values are once, few, many or a class for expanded clones.

clone size: NA; D gene: NA; V gene: TRBV7-9; J gene: TRBJ1-1; CDR3 DNA: TGTGCCAGCAGCTCTACCCGGGTTACTGCCGAAGCTTTCTTT; CDR3 protein: CASSSTRVTAEAFF
clone size: NA; D gene: TRBD1; V gene: TRBV15; J gene: TRBJ1-1; CDR3 DNA: TGTGCCACCAGCAAGGCTGAGGGGGCGGTGGACACTGAAGCTTTCTTT; CDR3 protein: CATSKAEGAVDTEAFF
clone size: NA; D gene: TRBD2; V gene: TRBV7-3; J gene: TRBJ2-1; CDR3 DNA: TGTGCCAGCAGCCCGGGGGGGAATGAGCAGTTCTTC; CDR3 protein: CASSPGGNEQFF
clone size: NA; D gene: TRBD2; V gene: TRBV9; J gene: TRBJ2-7; CDR3 DNA: TGTGCCAGCAGCGTAGAAGCGGGACCATACGAGCAGTACTTC; CDR3 protein: CASSVEAGPYEQYF
clone size: medium-sized; D gene: NA; V gene: TRBV2; J gene: TRBJ1-1; CDR3 DNA: TGTGCCAGCAGCTCAGCAATGAACACTGAAGCTTTCTTT; CDR3 protein: CASSSAMNTEAFF
clone size: NA; D gene: NA; V gene: TRBV19; J gene: TRBJ1-2; CDR3 DNA: TGTGCCAGTAGTATGCGTCCTAACTATGGCTACACCTTC; CDR3 protein: CASSMRPNYGYTF
clone size: NA; D gene: NA; V gene: TRBV19; J gene: TRBJ1-1; CDR3 DNA: TGTGCCAGTACCCCGGGACGGACTGAAGCTTTCTTT; CDR3 protein: CASTPGRTEAFF
clone size: NA; D gene: NA; V gene: TRBV2; J gene: TRBJ2-1; CDR3 DNA: TGTGCCAGCAGTGAACTCGGTGACAATGAGCAGTTCTTC; CDR3 protein: CASSELGDNEQFF
clone size: NA; D gene: NA; V gene: TRBV9; J gene: TRBJ2-2; CDR3 DNA: TGTGCCAGCAGCGCCCACTTTAGCGTAGGCACCGGGGAGCTGTTTTTT; CDR3 protein: CASSAHFSVGTGELFF
clone size: NA; D gene: NA; V gene: TRBV5-1; J gene: TRBJ1-1; CDR3 DNA: TGCGCCAGCAGCTCGCAGGAGATTAACACTGAAGCTTTCTTT; CDR3 protein: CASSSQEINTEAFF
clone size: NA; D gene: NA; V gene: TRBV7-6; J gene: TRBJ2-5; CDR3 DNA: TGTGCCAGCAGCTTAGCGGGCGGGAACGGCCGGGAGACCCAGTACTTC; CDR3 protein: CASSLAGGNGRETQYF
clone size: NA; D gene: NA; V gene: TRBV6-1; J gene: TRBJ1-1; CDR3 DNA: TGTGCCAGCAGTTTTGGGACCTTGAACACTGAAGCTTTCTTT; CDR3 protein: CASSFGTLNTEAFF
clone size: NA; D gene: TRBD2; V gene: TRBV7-2; J gene: TRBJ2-7; CDR3 DNA: TGTGCCAGCAGCACCCGGACTAGCGGGATATACGAGCAGTACTTC; CDR3 protein: CASSTRTSGIYEQYF
clone size: NA; D gene: TRBD1; V gene: TRBV7-9; J gene: TRBJ2-7; CDR3 DNA: TGTGCCAGCACCCTCGGACAGGGGAACGAGCAGTACTTC; CDR3 protein: CASTLGQGNEQYF
clone size: NA; D gene: NA; V gene: TRBV5-6; J gene: TRBJ1-1; CDR3 DNA: TGTGCCAGCAGCTTGGTTGGAGCAAACACTGAAGCTTTCTTT; CDR3 protein: CASSLVGANTEAFF
clone size: NA; D gene: NA; V gene: TRBV6-5; J gene: TRBJ1-2; CDR3 DNA: TGTGCCAGCAGTTACGATCCGGAGGAATATGGCTACACCTTC; CDR3 protein: CASSYDPEEYGYTF
clone size: NA; D gene: NA; V gene: TRBV5-1; J gene: TRBJ2-1; CDR3 DNA: TGCGCCAGCAGCTTGGGCGGCCGTACCTACAATGAGCAGTTCTTC; CDR3 protein: CASSLGGRTYNEQFF
clone size: NA; D gene: TRBD1; V gene: TRBV4-3; J gene: TRBJ2-3; CDR3 DNA: TGCGCCAGCAGCCAAGAAGCTAGGGACAGAGGCACAGATACGCAGTATTTT; CDR3 protein: CASSQEARDRGTDTQYF
clone size: NA; D gene: TRBD1; V gene: TRBV5-1; J gene: TRBJ2-7; CDR3 DNA: TGCGCCAGCAGCGACCCAGGGGGCTCCTACGAGCAGTACTTC; CDR3 protein: CASSDPGGSYEQYF
clone size: NA; D gene: NA; V gene: TRBV6-1; J gene: TRBJ2-5; CDR3 DNA: TGTGCCAGCAGTGAATCTGCCAGCCAAGAGACCCAGTACTTC; CDR3 protein: CASSESASQETQYF